Below, one TCR beta chain is given with its context. Its antigen is currently unknown. Scientists made TCR beta libraries using quantitative 5'-RACE with molecular barcodes. TCRdb processed the 5' RACE reads anew with MiXCR; each CDR3 protein has one entry. This table has a few hundred thousand distinct CDR3 sequences, about a fifth appearing once. This sample is drawn from a study of CD8 T cells in ankylosing spondylitis. Findings and limits, study-wide: What appeared characteristic of ankylosing spondylitis blood was a TCR beta motif of eight highly homologous variants. Disease-linked clones were found to be CD8+ and relatively rare in peripheral blood. Past research had described some motif variants in reactive arthritis synovial fluid and blood.

Germline-derived CDR1 and CDR2 are MNHEY and SVGAGI. There are 14 residues in the CDR3. Trimming shortened V by 2 bases and J by 3 bases, and 11 bases separated the two germline ends. The sample consisted of blood, either unsorted or a sorted T cell fraction (not recorded which). The chain joins TRBV6-5 to TRBJ2-7; D tentatively reads TRBD1 or TRBD2 (5 bases each). This receptor was taken from a male donor with ankylosing spondylitis. The CDR3 DNA reads TGTGCCAGCAGTTACCGGGACGGGTACTACGAGCAGTACTTC. It encodes CASSYRDGYYEQYF.